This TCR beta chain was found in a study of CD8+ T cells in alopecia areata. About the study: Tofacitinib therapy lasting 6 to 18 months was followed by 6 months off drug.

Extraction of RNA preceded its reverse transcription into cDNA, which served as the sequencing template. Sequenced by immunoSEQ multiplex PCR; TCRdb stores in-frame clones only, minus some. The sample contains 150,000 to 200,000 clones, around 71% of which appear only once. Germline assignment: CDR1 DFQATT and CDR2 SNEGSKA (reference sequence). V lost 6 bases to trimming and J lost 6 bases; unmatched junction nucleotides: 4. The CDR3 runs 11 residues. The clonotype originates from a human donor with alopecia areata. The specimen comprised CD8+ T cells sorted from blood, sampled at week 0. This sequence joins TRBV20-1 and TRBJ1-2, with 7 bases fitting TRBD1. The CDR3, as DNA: TGCAGTGCCCCGACAGGGAATGGCTACACCTTC. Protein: CSAPTGNGYTF.